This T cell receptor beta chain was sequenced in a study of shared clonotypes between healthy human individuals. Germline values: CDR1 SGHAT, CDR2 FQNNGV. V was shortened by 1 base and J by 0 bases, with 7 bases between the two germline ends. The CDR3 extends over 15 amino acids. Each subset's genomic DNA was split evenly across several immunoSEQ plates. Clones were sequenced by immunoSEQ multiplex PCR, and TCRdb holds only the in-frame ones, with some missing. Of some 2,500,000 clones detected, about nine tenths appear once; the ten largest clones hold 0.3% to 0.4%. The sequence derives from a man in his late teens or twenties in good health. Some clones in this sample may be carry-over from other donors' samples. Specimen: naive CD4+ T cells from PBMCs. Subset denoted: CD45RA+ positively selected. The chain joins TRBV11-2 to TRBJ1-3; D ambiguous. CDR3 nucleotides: TGTGCCAGCAGCTTAGCCAGGACCTCTGGAAACACCATATATTTT. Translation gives CASSLARTSGNTIYF.